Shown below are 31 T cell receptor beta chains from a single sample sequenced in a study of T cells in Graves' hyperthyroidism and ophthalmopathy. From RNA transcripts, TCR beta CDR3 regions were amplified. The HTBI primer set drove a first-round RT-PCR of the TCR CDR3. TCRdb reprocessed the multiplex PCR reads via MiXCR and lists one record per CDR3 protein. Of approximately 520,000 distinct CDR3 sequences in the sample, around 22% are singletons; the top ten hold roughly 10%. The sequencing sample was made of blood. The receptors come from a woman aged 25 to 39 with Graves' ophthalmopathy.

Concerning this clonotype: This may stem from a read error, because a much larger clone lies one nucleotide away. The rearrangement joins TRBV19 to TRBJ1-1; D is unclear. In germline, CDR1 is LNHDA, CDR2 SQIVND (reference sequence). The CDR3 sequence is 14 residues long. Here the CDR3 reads CASIKDSPNTEACF. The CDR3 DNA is TGTGCCAGTATTAAGGATTCCCCGAACACTGAAGCTTGCTTT.

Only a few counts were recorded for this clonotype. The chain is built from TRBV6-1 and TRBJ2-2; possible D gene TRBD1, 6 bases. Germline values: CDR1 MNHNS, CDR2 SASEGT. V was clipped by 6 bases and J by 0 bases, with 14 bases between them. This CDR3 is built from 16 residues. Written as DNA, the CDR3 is TGTGCCAGCAGATCCGACAGGTTCGCGAACACCGGGGAGCTGTTTTTT. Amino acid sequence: CASRSDRFANTGELFF.

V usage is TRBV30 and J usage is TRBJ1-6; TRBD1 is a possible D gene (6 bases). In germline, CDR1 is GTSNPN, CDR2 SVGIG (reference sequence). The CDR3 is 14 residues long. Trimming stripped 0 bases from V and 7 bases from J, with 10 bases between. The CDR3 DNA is TGTGCCTGGAGTGTACAGGGAGGAAATTCACCCCTCCACTTT. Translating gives CAWSVQGGNSPLHF.

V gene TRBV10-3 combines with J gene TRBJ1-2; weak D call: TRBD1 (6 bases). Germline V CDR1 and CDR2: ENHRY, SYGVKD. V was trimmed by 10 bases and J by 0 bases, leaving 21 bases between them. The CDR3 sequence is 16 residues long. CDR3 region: CATRPGHSSSNYGYTF. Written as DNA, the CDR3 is TGTGCCACAAGACCGGGACACAGTTCATCTAACTATGGCTACACCTTC.

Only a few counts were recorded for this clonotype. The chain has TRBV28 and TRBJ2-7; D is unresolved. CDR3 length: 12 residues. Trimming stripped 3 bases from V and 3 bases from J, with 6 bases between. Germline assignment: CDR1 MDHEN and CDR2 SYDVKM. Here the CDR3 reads CASSFYNYEQYF. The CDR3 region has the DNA TGTGCCAGCAGTTTCTACAACTACGAGCAGTACTTC.

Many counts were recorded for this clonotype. The CDR3 region has the DNA TGTGCCAGCAGTTACTCCCCGGGGAAGGCGACCCAGTACTTC. This translates into CASSYSPGKATQYF. The chain employs TRBV6-5 and TRBJ2-5, with a weak D call TRBD2 (5 bases). This CDR3 comprises 14 residues. Germline V gene data show CDR1 as MNHEY and CDR2 as SVGAGI. Between the trimmed V and J ends, which lost 0 bases and 7 bases, there was a span of 12 bases.

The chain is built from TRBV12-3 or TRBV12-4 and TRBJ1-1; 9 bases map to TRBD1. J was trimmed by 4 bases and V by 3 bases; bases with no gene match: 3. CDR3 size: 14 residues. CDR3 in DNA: TGTGCCAGCAGTTTCCGGGACAGGGCCACTGAAGCTTTCTTT. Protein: CASSFRDRATEAFF.

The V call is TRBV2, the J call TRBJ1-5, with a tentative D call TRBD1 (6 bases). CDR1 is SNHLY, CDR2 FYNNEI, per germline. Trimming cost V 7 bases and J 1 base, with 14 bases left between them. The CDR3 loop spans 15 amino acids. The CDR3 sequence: CASTYGDTSNQPQHF. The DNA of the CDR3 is TGTGCCAGCACCTACGGGGACACGAGCAATCAGCCCCAGCATTTT.

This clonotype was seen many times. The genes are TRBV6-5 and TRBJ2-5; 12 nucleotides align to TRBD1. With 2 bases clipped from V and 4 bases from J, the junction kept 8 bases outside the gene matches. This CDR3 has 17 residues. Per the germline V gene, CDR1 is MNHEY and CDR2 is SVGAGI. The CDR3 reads CASSYGTGGRFGETQYF. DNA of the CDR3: TGTGCCAGCAGTTACGGGACAGGGGGCAGGTTTGGAGAGACCCAGTACTTC.

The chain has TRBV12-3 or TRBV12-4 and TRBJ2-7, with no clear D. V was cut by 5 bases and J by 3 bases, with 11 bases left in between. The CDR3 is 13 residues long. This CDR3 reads CASSARPGYEQYF. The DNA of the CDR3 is TGTGCCAGCAGTGCCCGTCCAGGCTACGAGCAGTACTTC.

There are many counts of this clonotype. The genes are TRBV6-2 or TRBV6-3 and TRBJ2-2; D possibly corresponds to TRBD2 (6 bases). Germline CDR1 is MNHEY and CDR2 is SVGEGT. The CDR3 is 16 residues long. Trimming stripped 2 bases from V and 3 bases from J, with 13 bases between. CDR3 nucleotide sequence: TGTGCCAGCAGTTACGAAGGAGGGGAAGACACCGGGGAGCTGTTTTTT. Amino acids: CASSYEGGEDTGELFF.

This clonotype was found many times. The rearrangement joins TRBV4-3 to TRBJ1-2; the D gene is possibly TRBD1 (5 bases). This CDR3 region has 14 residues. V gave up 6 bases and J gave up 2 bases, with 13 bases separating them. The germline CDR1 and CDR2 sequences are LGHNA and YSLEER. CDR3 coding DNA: TGCGCCAGCAGTCCGGGACCAGAGAACTATGGCTACACCTTC. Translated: CASSPGPENYGYTF.

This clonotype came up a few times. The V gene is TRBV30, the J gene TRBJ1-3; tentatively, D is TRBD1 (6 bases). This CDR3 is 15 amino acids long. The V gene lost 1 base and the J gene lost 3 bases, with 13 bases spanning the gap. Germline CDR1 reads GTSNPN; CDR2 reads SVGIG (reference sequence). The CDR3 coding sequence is TGTGCCTGGAGTGACAGGGTGACGTATGGAAACACCATATATTTT. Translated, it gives CAWSDRVTYGNTIYF.

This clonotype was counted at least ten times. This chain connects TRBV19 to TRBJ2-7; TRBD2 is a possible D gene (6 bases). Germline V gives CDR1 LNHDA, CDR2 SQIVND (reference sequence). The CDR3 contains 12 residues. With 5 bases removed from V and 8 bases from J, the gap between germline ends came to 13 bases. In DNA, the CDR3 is TGTGCCAGTAGTCCGTCGGGGAGGCAGCAGTACTTC. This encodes CASSPSGRQQYF.

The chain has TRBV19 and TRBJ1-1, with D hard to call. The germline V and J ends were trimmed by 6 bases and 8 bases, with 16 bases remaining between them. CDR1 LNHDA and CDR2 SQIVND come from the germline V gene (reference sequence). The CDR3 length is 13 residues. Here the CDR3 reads CASSVPTHQEAFF. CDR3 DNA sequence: TGTGCCAGTAGCGTTCCGACCCACCAGGAAGCTTTCTTT. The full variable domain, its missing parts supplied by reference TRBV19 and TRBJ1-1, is DGGITQSPKYLFRKEGQNVTLSCEQNLNHDAMYWYRQDPGQGLRLIYYSQIVNDFQKGDIAEGYSVSREKKESFPLTVTSAQKNPTAFYLCASSVPTHQEAFFGQGTRLTVV.

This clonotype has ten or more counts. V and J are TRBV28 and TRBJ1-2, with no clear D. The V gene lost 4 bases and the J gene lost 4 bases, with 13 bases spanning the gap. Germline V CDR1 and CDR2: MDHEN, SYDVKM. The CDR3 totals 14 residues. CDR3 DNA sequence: TGTGCCAGCAGTTCTGGGCGGTCCGCCTATGGCTACACCTTC. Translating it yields CASSSGRSAYGYTF.

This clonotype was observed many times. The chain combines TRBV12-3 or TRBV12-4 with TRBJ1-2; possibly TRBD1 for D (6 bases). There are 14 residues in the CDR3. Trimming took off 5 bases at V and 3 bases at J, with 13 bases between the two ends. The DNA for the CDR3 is TGTGCCAGCAGTCAACAGGGTGGGGACTATGGCTACACCTTC. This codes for CASSQQGGDYGYTF.

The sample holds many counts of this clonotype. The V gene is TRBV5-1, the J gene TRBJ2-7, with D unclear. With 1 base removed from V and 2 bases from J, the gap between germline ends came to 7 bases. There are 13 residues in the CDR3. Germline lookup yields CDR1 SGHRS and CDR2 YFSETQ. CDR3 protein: CASSLSSAYEQYF. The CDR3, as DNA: TGCGCCAGCAGCTTGAGTTCGGCCTACGAGCAGTACTTC.

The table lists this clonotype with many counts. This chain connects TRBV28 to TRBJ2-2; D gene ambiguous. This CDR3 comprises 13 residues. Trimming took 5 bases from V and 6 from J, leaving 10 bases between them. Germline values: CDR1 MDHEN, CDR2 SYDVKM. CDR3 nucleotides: TGTGCCAGCAGTCCCCTCTTTGCCGGGGAGCTGTTTTTT. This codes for CASSPLFAGELFF.

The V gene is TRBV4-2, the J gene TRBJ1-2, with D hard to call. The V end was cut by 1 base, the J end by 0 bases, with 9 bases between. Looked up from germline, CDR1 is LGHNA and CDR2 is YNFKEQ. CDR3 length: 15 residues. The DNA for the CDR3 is TGTGCCAGCAGCCAAGTTCAGACATCTAACTATGGCTACACCTTC. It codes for CASSQVQTSNYGYTF.

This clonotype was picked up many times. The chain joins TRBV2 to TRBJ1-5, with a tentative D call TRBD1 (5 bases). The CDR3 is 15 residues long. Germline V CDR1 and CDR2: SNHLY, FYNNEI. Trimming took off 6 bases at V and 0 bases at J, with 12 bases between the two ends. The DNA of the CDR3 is TGTGCCAGCAGGGAGACAGATTATAGCAATCAGCCCCAGCATTTT. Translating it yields CASRETDYSNQPQHF.

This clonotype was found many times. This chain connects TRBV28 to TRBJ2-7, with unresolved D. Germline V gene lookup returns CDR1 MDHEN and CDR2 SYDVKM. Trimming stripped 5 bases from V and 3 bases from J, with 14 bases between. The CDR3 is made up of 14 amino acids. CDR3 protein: CASSLSDGDYEQYF. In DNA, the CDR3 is TGTGCCAGCAGTCTTTCGGATGGCGACTACGAGCAGTACTTC.

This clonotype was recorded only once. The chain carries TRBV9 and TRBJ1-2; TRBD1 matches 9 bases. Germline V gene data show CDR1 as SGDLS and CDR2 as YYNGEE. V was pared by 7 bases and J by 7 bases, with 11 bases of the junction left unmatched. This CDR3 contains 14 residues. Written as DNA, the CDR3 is TGTGCCAGCTTTAATGAACAGGGGGCTGTTGGCTACACCTTC. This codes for CASFNEQGAVGYTF.

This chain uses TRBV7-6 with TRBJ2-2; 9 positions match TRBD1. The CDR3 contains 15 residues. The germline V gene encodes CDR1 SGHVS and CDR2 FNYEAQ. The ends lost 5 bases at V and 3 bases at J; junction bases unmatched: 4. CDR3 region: CASSRDRVDTGELFF. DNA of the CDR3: TGTGCCAGCAGCCGGGACAGGGTGGACACCGGGGAGCTGTTTTTT.

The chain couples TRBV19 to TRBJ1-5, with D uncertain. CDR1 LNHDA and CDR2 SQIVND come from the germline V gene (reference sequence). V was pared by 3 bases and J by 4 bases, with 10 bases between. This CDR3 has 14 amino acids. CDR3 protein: CASSMGPKNQPQHF. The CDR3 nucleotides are TGTGCCAGTAGTATGGGTCCAAAGAATCAGCCCCAGCATTTT.

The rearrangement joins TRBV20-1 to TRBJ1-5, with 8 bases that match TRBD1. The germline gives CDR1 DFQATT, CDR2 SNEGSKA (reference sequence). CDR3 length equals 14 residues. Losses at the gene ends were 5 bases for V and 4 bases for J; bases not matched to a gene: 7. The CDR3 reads CSAEDRDGNQPQHF. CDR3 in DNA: TGCAGTGCTGAGGACAGGGATGGGAATCAGCCCCAGCATTTT.

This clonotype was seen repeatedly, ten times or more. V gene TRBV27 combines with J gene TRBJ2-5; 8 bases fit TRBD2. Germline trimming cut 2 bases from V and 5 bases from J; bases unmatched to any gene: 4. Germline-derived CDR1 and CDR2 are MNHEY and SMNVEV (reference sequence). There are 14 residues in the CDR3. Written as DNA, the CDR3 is TGTGCCAGCAGTTTAGGACTAGCCTGGGAGACCCAGTACTTC. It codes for CASSLGLAWETQYF.

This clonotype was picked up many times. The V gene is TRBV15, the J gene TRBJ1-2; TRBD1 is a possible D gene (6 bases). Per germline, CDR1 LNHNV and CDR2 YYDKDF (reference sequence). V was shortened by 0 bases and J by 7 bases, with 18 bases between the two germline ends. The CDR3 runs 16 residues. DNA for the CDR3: TGTGCCACCAGCAGAGATTGGACAGTTGGCGTCCTTGGCTACACCTTC. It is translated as CATSRDWTVGVLGYTF.

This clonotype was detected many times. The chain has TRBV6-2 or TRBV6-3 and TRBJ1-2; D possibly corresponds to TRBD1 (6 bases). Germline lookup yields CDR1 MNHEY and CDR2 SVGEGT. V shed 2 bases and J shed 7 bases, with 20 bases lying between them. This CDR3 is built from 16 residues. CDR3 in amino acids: CASSYGTSQFKFGYTF. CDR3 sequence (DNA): TGTGCCAGCAGTTACGGGACAAGCCAGTTCAAGTTTGGCTACACCTTC.

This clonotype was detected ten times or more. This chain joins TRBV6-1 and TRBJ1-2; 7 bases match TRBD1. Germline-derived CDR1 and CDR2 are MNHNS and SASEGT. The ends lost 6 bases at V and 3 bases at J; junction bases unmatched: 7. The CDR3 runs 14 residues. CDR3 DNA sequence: TGTGCCAGCAGAAGACAGGGCGTGGACTATGGCTACACCTTC. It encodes CASRRQGVDYGYTF.

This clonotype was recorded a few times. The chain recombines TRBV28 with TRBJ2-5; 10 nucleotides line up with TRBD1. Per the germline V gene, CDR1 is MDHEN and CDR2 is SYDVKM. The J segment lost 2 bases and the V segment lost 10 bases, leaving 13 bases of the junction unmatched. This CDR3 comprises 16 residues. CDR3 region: CATNDPGQGIQETQYF. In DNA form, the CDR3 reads TGTGCCACAAACGATCCGGGACAGGGGATTCAAGAGACCCAGTACTTC.